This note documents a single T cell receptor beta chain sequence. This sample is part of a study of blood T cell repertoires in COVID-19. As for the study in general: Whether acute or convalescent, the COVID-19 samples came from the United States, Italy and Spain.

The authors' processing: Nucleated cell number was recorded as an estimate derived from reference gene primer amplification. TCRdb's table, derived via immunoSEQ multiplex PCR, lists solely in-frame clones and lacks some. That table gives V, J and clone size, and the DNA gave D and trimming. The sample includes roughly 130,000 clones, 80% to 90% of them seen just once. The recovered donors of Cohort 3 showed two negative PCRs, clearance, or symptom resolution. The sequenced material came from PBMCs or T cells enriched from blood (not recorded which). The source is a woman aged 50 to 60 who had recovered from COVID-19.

CDR3 bases: TGTGCCAGCAGTGAGCAGGGCTATGGCTACACCTTC. This encodes CASSEQGYGYTF. This chain uses TRBV2 with TRBJ1-2; D is perhaps TRBD1 (5 bases). The length of the CDR3 is 12 residues. Germline CDR1 and CDR2: SNHLY and FYNNEI. The V end was cut by 3 bases, the J end by 4 bases, with 6 bases between.